This T cell receptor (beta chain) is from a study of blood T cell repertoires in COVID-19. The ends were cut back, 5 bases at V and 4 bases at J, with 9 bases in the middle. There are 13 residues in the CDR3. Germline CDR1 and CDR2: MNHEY and SVGAGI. In the authors' methods: Cell counts per sample came from amplifying reference gene primers. The data were produced by immunoSEQ multiplex PCR, yet TCRdb's version contains in-frame clones alone and is incomplete. V and J calls and clone size come straight from that table; D and trimming were deduced from the DNA. The sample includes around 250,000 clones, around 80% of them seen just once.

This sequence joins TRBV6-5 and TRBJ1-3; D unresolved. Sequencing input: PBMCs or T cells enriched from blood (not recorded which). The TCR comes from a man aged 30 to 45 with acute COVID-19. The CDR3 DNA sequence: TGTGCCAGCAGTCGCCAGGCAGGAAACACCATATATTTT. Translation: CASSRQAGNTIYF.